The clone carrying this T cell receptor (beta chain) was seen more than once but under ten times. This sample is part of a study of HIV-infected patients and healthy controls. MiXCR, applied by TCRdb to the 5' RACE reads, yields one record per CDR3 protein. The sample shows 50,000 to 80,000 distinct CDR3 sequences, over 15% of them seen only once. The V segment lost 2 bases and the J segment 6 bases; nucleotides outside the gene matches: 13. The CDR3 has 17 residues. The clonotype originates from a human donor in good health. This chain joins TRBV12-3 or TRBV12-4 and TRBJ2-1; 7 positions agree with TRBD2. Sequenced material: CD4+ T cells from blood. The chain's CDR3 is CASSLPPGRSGTNEQFF. CDR3 DNA: TGTGCCAGCAGTTTACCTCCCGGGCGGAGCGGGACCAATGAGCAGTTCTTC.